In its sample, the clone carrying this TCR beta chain was seen once. The antigen is unknown. Separate from the roughly 630-subject first cohort was the approximately 130-subject validation cohort, to which the donors belonged. The CDR3 is 15 residues long. The ends were cut back, 5 bases at V and 0 bases at J, with 17 bases in the middle. Germline CDR1 GTSNPN, CDR2 SVGIG (reference sequence). Profiling relied on immunoSEQ multiplex PCR, and the TCRdb table lists in-frame clones only, not all of them. The table lists about 66,000 clones, 90% to 97% of them singletons. The source of the sample is a study of cytomegalovirus exposure and HLA in healthy donors. Study-level findings and limits: The study designated 164 TCR beta chains cytomegalovirus-associated. A classifier reportedly called cytomegalovirus status with high sensitivity and specificity. There were some public TCRs occurring in many donors, but most TCR sequences were rare.

Sequencing input: PBMCs. This receptor was obtained from a man aged 18 to 29 in good health and CMV-seronegative. V gene TRBV30 combines with J gene TRBJ2-7, with D possibly matching TRBD2 (5 bases). The CDR3: CAWARKRLSSYEQYF. Written as DNA, the CDR3 is TGTGCCTGGGCGCGCAAGCGGCTGAGCTCCTACGAGCAGTACTTC.